These 29 T cell receptor beta chains were all obtained from the same sample, sequenced in a study of CD8 T cells in ankylosing spondylitis. TCRdb used MiXCR to reprocess the 5' RACE reads, holding one entry per CDR3 protein. In the table there are 250,000 to 350,000 distinct CDR3 sequences, 20% of which are singletons. The specimen sequenced was blood, either unsorted or a sorted T cell fraction (not recorded which). All receptors come from a male donor with ankylosing spondylitis or in good health (not recorded which).

The V call is TRBV25-1, the J call TRBJ2-5; possibly TRBD1 for D (5 bases). Trimming removed 0 bases from V and 5 bases from J, with 10 bases in between. The germline V gene has CDR1 MGHDK and CDR2 SYGVNS. The CDR3 sequence is 14 residues long. As DNA, the CDR3 is TGTGCCAGCAGTGAATATGGGGCTTTGGAGACCCAGTACTTC. Encoded protein: CASSEYGALETQYF.

As to this clonotype: It is unclear where the CDR3 begins or ends on the DNA, so no DNA is shown, and the CDR3 is as TCRdb lists it. The V gene is TRBV5-1, the J gene TRBJ2-1; the D segment call TRBD2 is taken from the table without a DNA check. 15 amino acids form the CDR3, both terminal residues included. The germline V gene encodes CDR1 SGHRS and CDR2 YFSETQ. CDR3 amino acids: CASSYTRDFGNEQFF.

This clonotype was seen at least ten times. CDR3 bases: TGCAGCGTGACCCCGGTGGATACGCAGTATTTT. Translation gives CSVTPVDTQYF. The chain couples TRBV29-1 to TRBJ2-3, with unresolved D. The CDR3 length is 11 residues. V was shortened by 6 bases and J by 6 bases, with 10 bases between the two germline ends. CDR1 is SQVTM, CDR2 ANQGSEA, per germline.

This chain connects TRBV15 to TRBJ2-1; D is perhaps TRBD2 (5 bases). Germline CDR1 reads LNHNV; CDR2 reads YYDKDF (reference sequence). Trimming removed 0 bases from V and 10 bases from J, with 16 bases in between. The CDR3 length is 15 residues. The CDR3 DNA reads as TGTGCCACCAGCAGAGATCCCGGGGTAGTAAGGGAGCAGTTCTTC. It translates to CATSRDPGVVREQFF.

This clonotype has ten or more counts. The chain employs TRBV10-3 and TRBJ2-3; no clear D. This CDR3 comprises 11 residues. V dropped 5 bases and J dropped 4 bases, with 4 bases sitting between them. Germline V gene data show CDR1 as ENHRY and CDR2 as SYGVKD. In DNA, the CDR3 is TGTGCCATCAGTAGTTCAGATACGCAGTATTTT. Its protein is CAISSSDTQYF.

The table lists this clonotype with a few counts. V and J are TRBV7-3 and TRBJ2-4; TRBD1 aligns across 9 bases. Trimming cost V 2 bases and J 9 bases; bases outside gene matches: 5. Germline lookup yields CDR1 SGHTA and CDR2 FQGTGA. The CDR3 consists of 14 residues. CDR3 in amino acids: CASSLEDRGGIQYF. The CDR3 nucleotides read TGTGCCAGCAGCTTAGAGGACAGGGGTGGCATTCAGTACTTC.

The chain joins TRBV19 to TRBJ2-1, with 8 nucleotides matching TRBD1. The V gene's germline CDR1 is LNHDA and CDR2 SQIVND (reference sequence). The CDR3 totals 15 residues. J was trimmed by 7 bases and V by 3 bases; bases with no gene match: 8. CDR3 nucleotides: TGTGCCAGTAGTATCAGGCAGGGGGCGCGAAATGAGCAGTTCTTC. Translation gives CASSIRQGARNEQFF.

This clonotype was counted a few times. This rearrangement joins TRBV18 to TRBJ2-1; D is unclear. Trimming left V 1 base short and J 4 bases short, with 17 bases between. Germline CDR1 reads KGHSH; CDR2 reads LQKENI. CDR3 size: 17 residues. In nucleotides, the CDR3 is TGTGCCAGCTCACCACACCTGGCCACAAGAAGATACAATGAGCAGTTCTTC. The encoded protein is CASSPHLATRRYNEQFF.

This clonotype has just a few counts. The rearrangement uses TRBV12-3 or TRBV12-4 and TRBJ1-1, with a possible D match to TRBD1 (5 bases). Trimming took off 3 bases at V and 3 bases at J, with 8 bases between the two ends. CDR3 length equals 13 residues. The CDR3 here is CASSFGGYTEAFF. Written as DNA, the CDR3 is TGTGCCAGCAGTTTTGGGGGGTACACTGAAGCTTTCTTT.

This sequence joins TRBV10-3 and TRBJ1-1; TRBD1 matches 8 bases. The CDR3 runs to 12 residues. Per the germline V gene, CDR1 is ENHRY and CDR2 is SYGVKD. V lost 6 bases and J lost 8; bases outside the gene matches: 5. The CDR3 is CAIRGTGVEAFF. CDR3 DNA sequence: TGTGCCATCAGGGGGACAGGTGTCGAAGCTTTCTTT.

This clonotype was recorded a few times. This chain joins TRBV10-2 and TRBJ1-1; D perhaps matches TRBD1 (5 bases). CDR3 length equals 19 residues. CDR1 is WSHSY and CDR2 is SAAADI in the germline V gene. V was shortened by 7 bases and J by 0 bases, with 27 bases between the two germline ends. As DNA, the CDR3 is TGCGCCAGCATAAGCCGGATCGGAGGGGCGGGAGAGATGAACACTGAAGCTTTCTTT. This encodes CASISRIGGAGEMNTEAFF.

The table lists this clonotype with many counts. The chain employs TRBV20-1 and TRBJ2-1; D is ambiguous. V was cut by 0 bases and J by 2 bases, with 8 bases left in between. Germline values: CDR1 DFQATT, CDR2 SNEGSKA (reference sequence). The CDR3 contains 14 residues. Written as DNA, the CDR3 is TGCAGTGCTAGAGAACGACTGACCTACAATGAGCAGTTCTTC. Amino acids: CSARERLTYNEQFF.

The rearrangement uses TRBV12-3 or TRBV12-4 and TRBJ2-2, with TRBD2 as a possible D gene (6 bases). The V end was cut by 5 bases, the J end by 3 bases, with 7 bases between. This CDR3 is built from 13 residues. CDR3: CASSGGDTGELFF. CDR3 in DNA: TGTGCCAGCAGTGGAGGGGACACCGGGGAGCTGTTTTTT.

This sequence joins TRBV5-1 and TRBJ1-3; 8 bases match TRBD1. Trimming at V came to 4 bases and at J to 4 bases, leaving 4 bases not matched to a gene. The CDR3 covers 14 residues. Looked up from germline, CDR1 is SGHRS and CDR2 is YFSETQ. Written as DNA, the CDR3 is TGCGCCAGCAGCACCGGACAGGGCGGAAACACCATATATTTT. As protein: CASSTGQGGNTIYF.

Only a few counts were recorded for this clonotype. This sequence joins TRBV7-9 and TRBJ1-4; TRBD1 agrees at 10 bases. With V trimmed by 5 bases and J by 7 bases, 4 bases remained unmatched. The CDR3 contains 14 residues. Germline lookup yields CDR1 SEHNR and CDR2 FQNEAQ (reference sequence). CDR3 coding DNA: TGTGCCAGCAGCCGGACAGGGGGAGGTGAAAAACTGTTTTTT. It translates to CASSRTGGGEKLFF.

CDR3 nucleotide sequence: TGTGCCAGCTCAATCGGACTAGCGGGAGAGACCCAGTACTTC. Translated: CASSIGLAGETQYF. J is TRBJ2-5 and V is TRBV18, with 11 bases aligning to TRBD2. The length of the CDR3 is 14 residues. Trimming removed 5 bases from V and 4 bases from J; junction bases left unmatched: 3. Germline CDR1 is KGHSH and CDR2 is LQKENI.

This clonotype was counted only a few times. The V call is TRBV5-5, the J call TRBJ2-6; D is unclear. The germline V and J ends were trimmed by 0 bases and 3 bases, with 10 bases remaining between them. The CDR3 totals 16 residues. Germline V gene data show CDR1 as SGHKS and CDR2 as YYEKEE (reference sequence). CDR3 protein: CASSLGIHRGANVLTF. DNA for the CDR3: TGTGCCAGCAGCTTGGGGATTCATCGTGGGGCCAACGTCCTGACTTTC.

In this sample, this clonotype turned up once. V and J are TRBV2 and TRBJ1-1, with no clear D. Germline CDR1 is SNHLY and CDR2 is FYNNEI. CDR3 length: 14 residues. The V and J ends lost 3 bases and 6 bases respectively, with 14 bases between them. CDR3 in amino acids: CASSDIVTSAEAFF. CDR3 coding DNA: TGTGCCAGCAGTGATATCGTCACGAGCGCTGAAGCTTTCTTT. The complete variable domain, with remaining parts taken from reference TRBV2 and TRBJ1-1, reads EPEVTQTPSHQVTQMGQEVILRCVPISNHLYFYWYRQILGQKVEFLVSFYNNEISEKSEIFDDQFSVERPDGSNFTLKIRSTKLEDSAMYFCASSDIVTSAEAFFGQGTRLTVV.

Only a few counts were recorded for this clonotype. The rearrangement links TRBV28 to TRBJ1-5; D not resolved. Trimming removed 3 bases at V and 1 base at J, with 10 bases between. The CDR3 totals 15 residues. From germline, CDR1 is MDHEN and CDR2 SYDVKM. CDR3 amino acids: CASSFPRRSNQPQHF. The CDR3 DNA follows: TGTGCCAGCAGTTTCCCCCGTAGGAGCAATCAGCCCCAGCATTTT. The full variable domain, completed using reference TRBV28 and TRBJ1-5, is DVKVTQSSRYLVKRTGEKVFLECVQDMDHENMFWYRQDPGLGLRLIYFSYDVKMKEKGDIPEGYSVSREKKERFSLILESASTNQTSMYLCASSFPRRSNQPQHFGDGTRLSIL.

The genes are TRBV12-3 or TRBV12-4 and TRBJ1-4, with D unclear. The length of the CDR3 is 15 residues. Trimming stripped 6 bases from V and 3 bases from J, with 14 bases between. CDR3 nucleotides: TGTGCCAGCAGGCTCGGATTTGGAGCTAATGAAAAACTGTTTTTT. It translates to CASRLGFGANEKLFF.

Only a few counts were recorded for this clonotype. The genes are TRBV9 and TRBJ1-2; possibly TRBD1 for D (5 bases). Trimming removed 0 bases from V and 8 bases from J, with 11 bases in between. CDR3 length: 13 amino acids. CDR1 and CDR2 from the germline V gene are SGDLS and YYNGEE. The CDR3 sequence is CASSVDGGVGYTF. In DNA form, the CDR3 reads TGTGCCAGCAGCGTAGACGGGGGAGTCGGCTACACCTTC.

This clonotype appeared a few times. V usage is TRBV29-1 and J usage is TRBJ2-5; TRBD1 aligns across 8 bases. The CDR3 sequence is 13 residues long. Looked up from germline, CDR1 is SQVTM and CDR2 is ANQGSEA. The ends lost 7 bases at V and 2 bases at J; junction bases unmatched: 6. The CDR3 DNA reads as TGCAGCGCGACCGGGACAGGTCAAGAGACCCAGTACTTC. This codes for CSATGTGQETQYF.

This clonotype turned up a few times. The V call is TRBV29-1, the J call TRBJ2-4; D is possibly TRBD1 (6 bases). V lost 0 bases and J 5 bases, leaving 11 bases between the germline ends. The CDR3 covers 14 residues. Germline V gives CDR1 SQVTM, CDR2 ANQGSEA. The chain's CDR3 is CSVEDLRGQNIQYF. The CDR3 DNA sequence: TGCAGCGTTGAAGATCTCAGGGGTCAAAACATTCAGTACTTC.

The V gene is TRBV20-1, the J gene TRBJ2-5; 9 bases are a match to TRBD2. Unmatched junction bases numbered 10, after V lost 6 bases and J lost 5 bases. CDR3 length equals 14 residues. Germline V gene data show CDR1 as DFQATT and CDR2 as SNEGSKA (reference sequence). CDR3: CSAPSGTRRETQYF. The CDR3 DNA sequence: TGCAGTGCACCTAGCGGGACTCGACGGGAGACCCAGTACTTC.

J is TRBJ2-1 and V is TRBV29-1; 7 bases agree with TRBD1. J gave up 1 base and V 7 bases, and 10 bases lay outside the gene matches. This CDR3 is 15 amino acids long. Germline V CDR1 and CDR2: SQVTM, ANQGSEA. The CDR3 spells CSALGQEVSYNEQFF. The CDR3 nucleotides read TGCAGCGCGCTTGGACAGGAAGTTTCCTACAATGAGCAGTTCTTC.

This clonotype was detected only a few times. V gene TRBV20-1 combines with J gene TRBJ2-1; D uncertain. Germline V lookup: CDR1 DFQATT, CDR2 SNEGSKA (reference sequence). Deletions cut 2 bases from V and 1 base from J, with 21 bases between. The CDR3 runs to 18 residues. CDR3 in DNA: TGCAGTGCTAGAAGTGTACTGAATCAGATCGGATCCTACAATGAGCAGTTCTTC. Its protein product is CSARSVLNQIGSYNEQFF.

This clonotype was seen only a few times. The chain uses TRBV3-1 and TRBJ2-1, with 8 positions matching TRBD2. The CDR3 covers 15 residues. CDR1 LGHDT and CDR2 YNNKEL come from the germline V gene (reference sequence). The J segment lost 7 bases and the V segment lost 2 bases, leaving 7 bases of the junction unmatched. The CDR3 reads CASSQSSGRRNEQFF. The CDR3 DNA reads as TGTGCCAGCAGCCAAAGCAGCGGGAGAAGGAATGAGCAGTTCTTC.

The chain joins TRBV12-3 or TRBV12-4 to TRBJ1-5, with D uncertain. The ends were cut back, 7 bases at V and 4 bases at J, with 14 bases in the middle. The CDR3 totals 14 residues. CDR3 DNA sequence: TGTGCCAGCACCCGAGATGGGAGAAATCAGCCCCAGCATTTT. It is translated as CASTRDGRNQPQHF.

In regard to this clonotype: With a much larger clone just one base away, this may be a read error. V gene TRBV7-3 combines with J gene TRBJ2-1; 8 nucleotides align to TRBD2. The CDR3 loop spans 15 amino acids. V lost 1 base, J lost 8 bases, and 7 bases stayed unmatched. Germline loops: CDR1 SGHTA, CDR2 FQGTGA. The CDR3 coding sequence is TGTGCCAGCAGCTTAATAACGGGAGGGTACGATGAGCAGTTCTTC. Protein sequence: CASSLITGGYDEQFF.